This T cell receptor (beta chain) was observed in a study of beta chain features in type 1 diabetes. Findings of the study overall: Patients and controls would share equally any PCR tilt toward shorter templates. Type 1 diabetes patients showed a moderate but significant shortening of TCRB CDR3s in all four CD4+ subsets.

Sampling consisted of one heparinised blood draw per donor, averaging around 110 mL. The CDR3 loop spans 16 amino acids. CDR1 and CDR2 (germline): SGHRS, YFSETQ. V was shortened by 3 bases and J by 1 base, with 14 bases between the two germline ends. Remarks on this clone: Antigen specificity is unknown.

Since all of the isolated RNA was reverse transcribed, expressed TCRB transcripts were what got sequenced. Naive, central memory and regulatory T cell samples came to a mean of around 3.3 million reads. Repertoires were generated with immunoSEQ multiplex PCR, while TCRdb's copy carries only in-frame clones and drops some. The table has around 300,000 clones, over 14% seen once; the top ten hold roughly 0.015%. The chain joins TRBV5-1 to TRBJ2-1, with D perhaps TRBD1 (7 bases). This sequence was found in a man younger than 30 with type 1 diabetes. The specimen was naive CD4+ T cells from blood. The CDR3 sequence is CASSSQGGDSYNEQFF. DNA of the CDR3: TGCGCCAGCAGCTCTCAGGGGGGAGATTCCTACAATGAGCAGTTCTTC.